The present T cell receptor beta chain was sequenced within a study of T cells in Graves' hyperthyroidism and ophthalmopathy. About the study: Peripheral blood samples were taken at initial diagnosis, prior to any treatment. Regarding the study as a whole: Among clonotypes expanded in thyroid above 0.001, most were also found in blood.

Uncontrolled infection, other autoimmune disease, pregnancy and lactation each barred patients from inclusion. The junction had 7 bases not matched to a gene; V was cut back by 4 bases and J by 6 bases. CDR1 is SGHAT, CDR2 FQNNGV, per germline. This CDR3 is built from 15 residues. This clonotype was seen repeatedly, ten times or more. Antigen: not known. TCR beta CDR3 region amplification was performed from RNA transcripts. The primer set for the first-round RT-PCR of the TCR CDR3 was HTBI. TCRdb reprocessed the multiplex PCR reads via MiXCR and lists one record per CDR3 protein. Found here are 300,000 to 500,000 distinct CDR3 sequences, about 14% of them singletons; the top ten hold 25% to 30%.

This receptor was taken from a man in his forties or fifties with Graves' ophthalmopathy. The sample comprised blood. J is TRBJ2-7 and V is TRBV11-2, with 12 bases lining up with TRBD2. The DNA of the CDR3 is TGTGCCAGCAGCTCCTCTAGCGGGAGGGCCTCCGAGCAGTACTTC. This translates into CASSSSSGRASEQYF.